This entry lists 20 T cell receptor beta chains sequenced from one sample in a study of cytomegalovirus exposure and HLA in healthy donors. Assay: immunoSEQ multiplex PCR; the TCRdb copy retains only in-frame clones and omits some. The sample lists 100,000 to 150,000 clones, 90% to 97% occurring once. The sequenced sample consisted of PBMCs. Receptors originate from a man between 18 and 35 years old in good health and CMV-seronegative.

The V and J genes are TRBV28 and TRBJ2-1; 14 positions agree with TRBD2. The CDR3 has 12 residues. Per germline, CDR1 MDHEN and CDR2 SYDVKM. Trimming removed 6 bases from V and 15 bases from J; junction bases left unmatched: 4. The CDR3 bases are TGTGCCAGCAGCGCCGGGACTAGCGGGAGGTTCTTC. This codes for CASSAGTSGRFF.

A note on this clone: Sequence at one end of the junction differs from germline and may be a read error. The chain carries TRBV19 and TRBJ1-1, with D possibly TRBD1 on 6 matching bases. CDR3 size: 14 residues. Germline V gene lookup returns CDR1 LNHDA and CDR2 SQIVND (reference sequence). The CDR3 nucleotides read TGTGCCAGTAGGCACAGGGTCGAGAACTCTGAAGCTTTCTTT. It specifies CASRHRVENSEAFF.

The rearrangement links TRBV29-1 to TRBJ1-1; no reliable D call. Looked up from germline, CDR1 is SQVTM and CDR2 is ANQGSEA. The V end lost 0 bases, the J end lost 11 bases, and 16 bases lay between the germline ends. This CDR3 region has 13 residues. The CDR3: CSVEEETGSLAFF. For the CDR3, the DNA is TGCAGCGTTGAAGAGGAAACGGGAAGTCTGGCTTTCTTT.

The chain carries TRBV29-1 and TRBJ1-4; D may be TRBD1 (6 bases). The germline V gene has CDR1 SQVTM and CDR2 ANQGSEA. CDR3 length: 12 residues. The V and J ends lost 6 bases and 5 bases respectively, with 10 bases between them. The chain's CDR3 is CSVGDRNEKLFF. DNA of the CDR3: TGCAGCGTGGGCGACAGGAATGAAAAACTGTTTTTT.

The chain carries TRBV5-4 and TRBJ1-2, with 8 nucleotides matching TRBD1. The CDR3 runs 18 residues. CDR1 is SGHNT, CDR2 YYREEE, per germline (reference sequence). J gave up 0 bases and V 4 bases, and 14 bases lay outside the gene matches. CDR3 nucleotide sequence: TGTGCCAGCAGCCTACCTGACAGGGGTACTACCTCTAACTATGGCTACACCTTC. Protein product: CASSLPDRGTTSNYGYTF.

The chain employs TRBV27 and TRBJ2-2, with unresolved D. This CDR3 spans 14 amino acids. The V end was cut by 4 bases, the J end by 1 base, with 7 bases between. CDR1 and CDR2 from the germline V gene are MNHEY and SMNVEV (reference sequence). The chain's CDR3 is CASSSTMNTGELFF. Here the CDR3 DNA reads TGTGCCAGCAGTTCTACCATGAACACCGGGGAGCTGTTTTTT.

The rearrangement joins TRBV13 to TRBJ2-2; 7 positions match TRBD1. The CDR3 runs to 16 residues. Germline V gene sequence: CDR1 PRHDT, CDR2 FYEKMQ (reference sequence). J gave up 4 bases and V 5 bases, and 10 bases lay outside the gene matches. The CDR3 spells CASSTKGQYGTGELFF. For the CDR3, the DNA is TGTGCCAGCAGCACCAAGGGACAGTACGGCACCGGGGAGCTGTTTTTT.

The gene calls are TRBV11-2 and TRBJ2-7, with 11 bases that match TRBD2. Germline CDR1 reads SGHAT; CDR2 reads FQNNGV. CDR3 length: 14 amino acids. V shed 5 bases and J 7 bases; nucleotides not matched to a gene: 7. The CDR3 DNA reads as TGTGCCAGCAGCCCCCGCCGACTAGCGGGGGAGCAGTACTTC. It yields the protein CASSPRRLAGEQYF. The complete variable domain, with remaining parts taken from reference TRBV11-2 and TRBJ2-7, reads EAGVAQSPRYKIIEKRQSVAFWCNPISGHATLYWYQQILGQGPKLLIQFQNNGVVDDSQLPKDRFSAERLKGVDSTLKIQPAKLEDSAVYLCASSPRRLAGEQYFGPGTRLTVT.

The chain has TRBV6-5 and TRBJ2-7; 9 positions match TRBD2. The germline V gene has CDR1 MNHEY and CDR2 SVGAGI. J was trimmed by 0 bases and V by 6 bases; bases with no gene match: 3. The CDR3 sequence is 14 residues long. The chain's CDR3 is CASSRTSVSYEQYF. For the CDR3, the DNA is TGTGCCAGCAGCCGGACTAGCGTCTCCTACGAGCAGTACTTC.

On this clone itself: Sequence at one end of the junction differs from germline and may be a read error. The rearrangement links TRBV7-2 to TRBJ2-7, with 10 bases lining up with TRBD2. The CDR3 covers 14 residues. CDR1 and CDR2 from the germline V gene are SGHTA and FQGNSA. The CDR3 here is CASSLAGELYEQYF. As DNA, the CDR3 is TGTGCCAGCAGCCTAGCGGGAGAGTTGTACGAGCAGTACTTC. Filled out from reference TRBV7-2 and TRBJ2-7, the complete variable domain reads GAGVSQSPSNKVTEKGKDVELRCDPISGHTALYWYRQSLGQGLEFLIYFQGNSAPDKSGLPSDRFSAERTGGSVSTLTIQRTQQEDSAVYLCASSLAGELYEQYFGPGTRLTVT.

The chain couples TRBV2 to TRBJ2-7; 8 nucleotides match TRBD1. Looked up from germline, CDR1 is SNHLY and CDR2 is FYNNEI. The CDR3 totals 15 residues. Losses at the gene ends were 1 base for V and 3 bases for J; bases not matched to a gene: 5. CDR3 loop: CASSEEPGQGYEQYF. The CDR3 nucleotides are TGTGCCAGCAGTGAAGAGCCCGGACAGGGCTACGAGCAGTACTTC.

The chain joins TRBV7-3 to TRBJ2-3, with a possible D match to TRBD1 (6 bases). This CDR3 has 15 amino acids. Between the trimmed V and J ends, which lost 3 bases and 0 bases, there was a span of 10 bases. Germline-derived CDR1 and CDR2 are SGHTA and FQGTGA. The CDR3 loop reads CASSFRGGSTDTQYF. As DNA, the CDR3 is TGTGCCAGCAGCTTCAGGGGTGGGAGCACAGATACGCAGTATTTT. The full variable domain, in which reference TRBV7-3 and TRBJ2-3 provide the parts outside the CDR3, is GAGVSQTPSNKVTEKGKYVELRCDPISGHTALYWYRQSLGQGPEFLIYFQGTGAADDSGLPNDRFFAVRPEGSVSTLKIQRTERGDSAVYLCASSFRGGSTDTQYFGPGTRLTVL.

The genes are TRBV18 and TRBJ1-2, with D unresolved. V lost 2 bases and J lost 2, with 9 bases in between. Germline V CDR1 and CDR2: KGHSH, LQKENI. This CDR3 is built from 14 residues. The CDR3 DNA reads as TGTGCCAGCTCACCAGGGGAGGAGAACTATGGCTACACCTTC. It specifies CASSPGEENYGYTF. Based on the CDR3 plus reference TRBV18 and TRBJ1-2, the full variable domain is NAGVMQNPRHLVRRRGQEARLRCSPMKGHSHVYWYRQLPEEGLKFMVYLQKENIIDESGMPKERFSAEFPKEGPSILRIQQVVRGDSAAYFCASSPGEENYGYTFGSGTRLTVV.

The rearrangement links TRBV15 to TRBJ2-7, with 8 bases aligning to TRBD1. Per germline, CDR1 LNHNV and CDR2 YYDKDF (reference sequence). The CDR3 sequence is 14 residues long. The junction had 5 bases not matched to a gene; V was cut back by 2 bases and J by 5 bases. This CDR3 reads CATSRPDRGHEQYF. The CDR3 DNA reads TGTGCCACCAGCAGACCCGACAGGGGCCACGAGCAGTACTTC. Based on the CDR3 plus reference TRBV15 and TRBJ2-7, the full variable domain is DAMVIQNPRYQVTQFGKPVTLSCSQTLNHNVMYWYQQKSSQAPKLLFHYYDKDFNNEADTPDNFQSRRPNTSFCFLDIRSPGLGDTAMYLCATSRPDRGHEQYFGPGTRLTVT.

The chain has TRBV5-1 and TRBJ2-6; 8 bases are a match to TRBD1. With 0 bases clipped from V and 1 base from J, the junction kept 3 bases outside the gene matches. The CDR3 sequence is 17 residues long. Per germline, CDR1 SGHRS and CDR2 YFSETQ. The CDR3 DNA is TGCGCCAGCAGCTTGGGGACAGGGCAATCTGGGGCCAACGTCCTGACTTTC. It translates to CASSLGTGQSGANVLTF.

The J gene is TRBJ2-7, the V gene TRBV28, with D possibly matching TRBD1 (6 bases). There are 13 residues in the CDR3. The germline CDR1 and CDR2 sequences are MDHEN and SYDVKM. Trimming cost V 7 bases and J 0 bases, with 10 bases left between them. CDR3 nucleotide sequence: TGTGCCAGCACCCTGACAGGCTCCTACGAGCAGTACTTC. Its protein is CASTLTGSYEQYF.

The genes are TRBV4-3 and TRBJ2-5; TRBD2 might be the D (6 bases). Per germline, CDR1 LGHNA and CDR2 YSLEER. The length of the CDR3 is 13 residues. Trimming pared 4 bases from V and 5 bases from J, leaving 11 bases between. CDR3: CASSRGVRETQYF. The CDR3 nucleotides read TGCGCCAGCAGCCGCGGGGTTCGGGAGACCCAGTACTTC.

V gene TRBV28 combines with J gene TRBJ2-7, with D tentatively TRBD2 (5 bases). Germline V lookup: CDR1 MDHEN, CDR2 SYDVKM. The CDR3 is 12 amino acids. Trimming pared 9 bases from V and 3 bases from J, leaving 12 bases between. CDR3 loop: CASRAAVYEQYF. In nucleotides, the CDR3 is TGTGCCAGTAGAGCAGCGGTCTACGAGCAGTACTTC. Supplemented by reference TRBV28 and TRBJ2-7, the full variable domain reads DVKVTQSSRYLVKRTGEKVFLECVQDMDHENMFWYRQDPGLGLRLIYFSYDVKMKEKGDIPEGYSVSREKKERFSLILESASTNQTSMYLCASRAAVYEQYFGPGTRLTVT.

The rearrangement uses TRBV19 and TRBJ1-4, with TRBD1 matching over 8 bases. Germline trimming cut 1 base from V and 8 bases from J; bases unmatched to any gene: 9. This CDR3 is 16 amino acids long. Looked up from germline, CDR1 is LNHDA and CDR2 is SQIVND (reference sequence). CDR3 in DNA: TGTGCCAGTAGTATAGGGGGCACAGGGGGAGGAGAAAAACTGTTTTTT. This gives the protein CASSIGGTGGGEKLFF.

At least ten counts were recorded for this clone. Written as DNA, the CDR3 is TGTGCCAGCAGCCCTATAGCGGGATTTGACACCGGGGAGCTGTTTTTT. Amino acids: CASSPIAGFDTGELFF. V is TRBV27 and J is TRBJ2-2; the match to TRBD2 covers 8 bases. V shed 6 bases, J shed 3 bases, and the junction held 9 bases outside the gene matches. Germline lookup yields CDR1 MNHEY and CDR2 SMNVEV (reference sequence). The CDR3 is made up of 16 amino acids.